This T cell receptor beta chain was found in a study of CD8 T cells in ankylosing spondylitis. Study-level findings and limits: A TCR beta motif made of fewer than 10 highly homologous variants seemed typical of ankylosing spondylitis blood.

This CDR3 comprises 16 residues. CDR1 is SGHTA, CDR2 FQGNSA, per germline. J lost 6 bases, V lost 4 bases, and 9 bases had no gene match. About this clonotype itself: Its antigen remains unidentified.

Molecular-barcoded quantitative 5'-RACE produced these TCR beta libraries. TCRdb called the 5' RACE reads again in MiXCR, with one record for every CDR3 protein. The data show a few hundred thousand distinct CDR3 sequences, around 19% seen once. Material for sequencing was blood, either unsorted or a sorted T cell fraction (not recorded which). The chain couples TRBV7-2 to TRBJ1-1; 12 nucleotides align to TRBD1. The receptor's source is a male donor with ankylosing spondylitis. The CDR3 DNA is TGTGCCAGCAGCTCGGAACCGGGACAGGGGGCGGCTGAAGCTTTCTTT. This translates into CASSSEPGQGAAEAFF.